These T cell receptor beta chains were read from a single sample in a study of cytomegalovirus exposure and HLA in healthy donors. Profiled with immunoSEQ multiplex PCR; TCRdb holds only in-frame clones, not every one. The table records around 130,000 clones, 6.5% to 9.5% of them present only once. Material for sequencing was PBMCs. These receptors all stem from a man aged 35-49 years in good health and CMV-seronegative. CDR3s leave out the opening cysteine and the closing phenylalanine or tryptophan. Fields, in order: CDR3 protein, clone size, J gene, V gene. Size is stated for part of the rows, as once, few or many counts, or as a class when the clone is expanded.

CDR3aa: ASSQGQGDTIY
abundance: -
j_gene: TRBJ1-3
v_gene: TRBV4-2

CDR3aa: ATSGQGIDTQY
abundance: few
j_gene: TRBJ2-3
v_gene: TRBV5-1

CDR3aa: ASSLGRGVEETQY
abundance: -
j_gene: TRBJ2-5
v_gene: TRBV5-1

CDR3aa: ASSPTGLAGPEGETQY
abundance: -
j_gene: TRBJ2-5
v_gene: TRBV4-2

CDR3aa: ASSPRGSGGYDGELF
abundance: few
j_gene: TRBJ2-2
v_gene: TRBV9

CDR3aa: AISESGGGAVNEQF
abundance: few
j_gene: TRBJ2-1
v_gene: TRBV10-3

CDR3aa: ASSRGQGSLNEQF
abundance: -
j_gene: TRBJ2-1
v_gene: TRBV5-1

CDR3aa: SGTVSNEQF
abundance: few
j_gene: TRBJ2-1
v_gene: TRBV20-1

CDR3aa: ASSLGGGGINNEQF
abundance: -
j_gene: TRBJ2-1
v_gene: TRBV5-1

CDR3aa: ASSYRGGASGELF
abundance: -
j_gene: TRBJ2-2
v_gene: TRBV6-5

CDR3aa: ASSLLAGEETQY
abundance: many
j_gene: TRBJ2-5
v_gene: TRBV5-6

CDR3aa: ASSPRVGSHEQY
abundance: -
j_gene: TRBJ2-7
v_gene: TRBV9

CDR3aa: ASSLGRDRGRYEQY
abundance: few
j_gene: TRBJ2-7
v_gene: TRBV11-2

CDR3aa: ASSVETWDNEQF
abundance: few
j_gene: TRBJ2-1
v_gene: TRBV9

CDR3aa: ASSSLRGLTNYGYT
abundance: few
j_gene: TRBJ1-2
v_gene: TRBV28

CDR3aa: ASALGGLAGNTGELF
abundance: -
j_gene: TRBJ2-2
v_gene: TRBV11-3

CDR3aa: ASSFGTAPMAEAF
abundance: few
j_gene: TRBJ1-1
v_gene: TRBV27

CDR3aa: ASSPRTGMNTGELF
abundance: -
j_gene: TRBJ2-2
v_gene: TRBV18

CDR3aa: ASSPRGLAGGDEQF
abundance: -
j_gene: TRBJ2-1
v_gene: TRBV11-1

CDR3aa: ASGGREPTNEKLF
abundance: -
j_gene: TRBJ1-4
v_gene: TRBV6-1

CDR3aa: ASGLHHEQF
abundance: few
j_gene: TRBJ2-1
v_gene: TRBV12-5

CDR3aa: ASEGTVTGNTIY
abundance: -
j_gene: TRBJ1-3
v_gene: TRBV6-1

CDR3aa: ASSIGQGSYEQY
abundance: -
j_gene: TRBJ2-7
v_gene: TRBV19

CDR3aa: ASGGGNQPQH
abundance: -
j_gene: TRBJ1-5
v_gene: TRBV6-6

CDR3aa: ASSFQGLNTEAF
abundance: once
j_gene: TRBJ1-1
v_gene: TRBV7-2

CDR3aa: ASSQEIAGANYEQY
abundance: few
j_gene: TRBJ2-7
v_gene: TRBV4-1

CDR3aa: ASRNHTITPNTGELF
abundance: -
j_gene: TRBJ2-2
v_gene: TRBV25-1

CDR3aa: ASSDAGRSSYNEQF
abundance: -
j_gene: TRBJ2-1
v_gene: TRBV6-1

CDR3aa: ASSWGDRPINEQF
abundance: -
j_gene: TRBJ2-1
v_gene: TRBV5-4

CDR3aa: ASSQARDTEAF
abundance: few
j_gene: TRBJ1-1
v_gene: TRBV4-1

CDR3aa: ASRSPFTKNTGELF
abundance: -
j_gene: TRBJ2-2
v_gene: TRBV2

CDR3aa: AISESEGSYNSPLH
abundance: -
j_gene: TRBJ1-6
v_gene: TRBV10-3

CDR3aa: ASSFRDRGGWI
abundance: few
j_gene: TRBJ1-1
v_gene: TRBV27

CDR3aa: ASSYRGQSSYNSPLH
abundance: -
j_gene: TRBJ1-6
v_gene: TRBV6-4

CDR3aa: ASSLVPGNYGYT
abundance: -
j_gene: TRBJ1-2
v_gene: TRBV5-1

CDR3aa: ASSERRGGPLDTDTQY
abundance: -
j_gene: TRBJ2-3
v_gene: TRBV6-1

CDR3aa: AWGLAGVDTQY
abundance: -
j_gene: TRBJ2-3
v_gene: TRBV30

CDR3aa: ASSLSPQDSPLH
abundance: -
j_gene: TRBJ1-6
v_gene: TRBV5-1

CDR3aa: ASIQGGTNEKLF
abundance: -
j_gene: TRBJ1-4
v_gene: TRBV7-9

CDR3aa: ASSSKRQDSGNTIY
abundance: few
j_gene: TRBJ1-3
v_gene: TRBV13

CDR3aa: ASSQGADSNQPQH
abundance: -
j_gene: TRBJ1-5
v_gene: TRBV4-1

CDR3aa: ASSDYTDTQY
abundance: few
j_gene: TRBJ2-3
v_gene: TRBV14

CDR3aa: ASSDPSGGALYNEQF
abundance: -
j_gene: TRBJ2-1
v_gene: TRBV25-1

CDR3aa: ASSPYRGTGELF
abundance: few
j_gene: TRBJ2-2
v_gene: TRBV27

CDR3aa: ASSQEWLAGGEQY
abundance: -
j_gene: TRBJ2-7
v_gene: TRBV4-2

CDR3aa: ASSPQGANQPQH
abundance: few
j_gene: TRBJ1-5
v_gene: TRBV27

CDR3aa: ASSQNGKRIIDTQY
abundance: -
j_gene: TRBJ2-3
v_gene: TRBV5-4

CDR3aa: ASSENWYNEQF
abundance: few
j_gene: TRBJ2-1
v_gene: TRBV6-1

CDR3aa: ASSKGAGSSSYEQY
abundance: -
j_gene: TRBJ2-7
v_gene: TRBV5-5

CDR3aa: ASSFRSSGGVQETQY
abundance: few
j_gene: TRBJ2-5
v_gene: TRBV11-2

CDR3aa: ASSLDGAPLEQF
abundance: few
j_gene: TRBJ2-1
v_gene: TRBV27

CDR3aa: ASSRSGEGEQY
abundance: -
j_gene: TRBJ2-7
v_gene: TRBV11-2

CDR3aa: ASSDGLAATSTDTQY
abundance: few
j_gene: TRBJ2-3
v_gene: TRBV6-4

CDR3aa: ASSNWGGNQPQH
abundance: few
j_gene: TRBJ1-5
v_gene: TRBV5-6

CDR3aa: ASSVLAGRQETQY
abundance: -
j_gene: TRBJ2-5
v_gene: TRBV9